This T cell receptor beta chain is from a study of blood T cell repertoires in COVID-19 (dated by TCRdb to the early 2020s). For context, the study as a whole: Samples covering the acute and convalescent phases of COVID-19 were provided by collaborators in the United States, Italy and Spain. The prospective study material was composed of cDNA or gDNA derived from T cells, B-cell-depleted T cells, or PBMCs. Deeply sampled blood TCRbeta repertoires from subjects exposed to, actively infected with, or recovered from COVID-19 were included in the dataset. The repertoires were released in a freely available public database meant as a resource for research on the immune response to SARS-CoV-2. The samples were drawn from two sources: the first 160 participants of the ongoing ImmuneRACE study, and about 1,300 subjects contributed by 6 global collaborators. Nearly every sample came with metadata listing a de-identified subject ID, COVID-19 status, age in years and sex. Where available, HLA class I and class II types were obtained from metadata supplied by the sample provider rather than from assay-based typing. General conclusions and limits of the study: The quantity of clinical and demographic metadata differed by source and by participant and was supplied without curation.

TCRbeta CDR3 regions were amplified from genomic DNA by means of the immunoSEQ Assay, a bias-controlled multiplex PCR. Per the authors' processing: Within the assay, amplification of reference gene primers was used to estimate how many nucleated cells each sample contained. To quantify the absolute abundance of each unique TCRbeta CDR3 rearrangement, sequence reads were collapsed and filtered. For each sample, productive Simpson clonality was calculated by taking the square root of Simpson's diversity index across productive rearrangements. Imported from immuneACCESS, the table was reduced by TCRdb to in-frame sequences with V and J called. These copies leave out some clones; in studies compared against another copy, an unresolved V gene accounts for under half, and the cause of the remainder is not known. V, J and clone size are taken as reported in that table, and D and trimming were inferred from the DNA itself. Across this sample there are under 300,000 clones, with about 90% seen only once. The top ten constitute approximately 12% of the sample.

Remarks on this clone: Its antigen remains undetermined. No per-base quality is available; no much larger clone lies one base away.

CDR3 length: 14 amino acids, cysteine to phenylalanine. CDR3 DNA only is kept here, 42 bases in frame from base 1. At the junction V is shortened by 1 base and J by 6 bases, with 11 bases in between. CDR1 SEHNR and CDR2 FQNEAQ were looked up in the germline V gene (reference sequence). At one collaborating source in Seattle, patients were enrolled during active infection and were followed longitudinally through the course of disease. Whole blood was collected in K2EDTA tubes by collaborating institutions according to the institutions' own protocols. For TCRbeta analysis, collaborators shipped samples as frozen whole blood, isolated PBMCs, or DNA extracted from either of those sample types.

The chain links TRBV7-9 with TRBJ2-3, with the identity of the D gene unclear. Material for sequencing was peripheral blood. This TCR came from a woman aged 25 to 39 with COVID-19, enrolled during active disease. The CDR3 protein is CASSLGNTLDTQYF. The DNA sequence follows: TGTGCCAGCAGCTTAGGAAACACATTGGATACGCAGTATTTT.